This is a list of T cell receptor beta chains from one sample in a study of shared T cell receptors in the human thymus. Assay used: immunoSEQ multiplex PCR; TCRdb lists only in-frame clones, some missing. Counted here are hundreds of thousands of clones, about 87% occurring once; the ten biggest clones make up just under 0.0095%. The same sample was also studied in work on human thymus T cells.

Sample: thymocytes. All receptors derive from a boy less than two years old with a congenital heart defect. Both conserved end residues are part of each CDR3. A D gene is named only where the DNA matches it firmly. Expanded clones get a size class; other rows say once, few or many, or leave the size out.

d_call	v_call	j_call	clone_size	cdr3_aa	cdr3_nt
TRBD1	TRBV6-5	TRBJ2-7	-	CASSNVDRVGEQYF	TGTGCCAGCAGTAACGTGGACAGGGTCGGGGAGCAGTACTTC
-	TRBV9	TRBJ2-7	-	CASSVYHSSYEQYF	TGTGCCAGCAGCGTATATCACAGCTCCTACGAGCAGTACTTC
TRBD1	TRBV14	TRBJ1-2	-	CASSQSDRVCCYVYGYTF	TGTGCCAGCAGCCAATCCGACAGGGTGTGTTGTTATGTCTATGGCTACACCTTC
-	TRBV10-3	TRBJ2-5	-	CAISEPPALETQYF	TGTGCCATCAGTGAGCCCCCAGCGTTAGAGACCCAGTACTTC
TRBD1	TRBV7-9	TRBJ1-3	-	CASSSDGQGSGNTIYF	TGTGCCAGCAGCTCAGACGGACAGGGCTCTGGAAACACCATATATTTT
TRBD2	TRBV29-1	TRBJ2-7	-	CSVEGSSGSGGYEQYF	TGCAGCGTTGAAGGGAGTAGCGGGAGCGGTGGCTACGAGCAGTACTTC
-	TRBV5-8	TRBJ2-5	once	CASSVLTGEGETQYF	TGTGCCAGCAGCGTCCTGACAGGGGAGGGAGAGACCCAGTACTTC
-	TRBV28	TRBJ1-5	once	CASSFGGRPQHF	TGTGCCAGCAGTTTTGGGGGGAGGCCCCAGCATTTT
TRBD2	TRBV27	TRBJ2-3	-	CASSLRLAGGPWRDTQYF	TGTGCCAGCAGTTTAAGGCTAGCGGGGGGGCCGTGGAGAGATACGCAGTATTTT
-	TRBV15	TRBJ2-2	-	CATSRYRDSTRSTGELFF	TGTGCCACCAGCAGATATCGGGACTCCACGCGTAGCACCGGGGAGCTGTTTTTT
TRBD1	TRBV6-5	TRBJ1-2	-	CASRTGGDNGYTF	TGTGCCAGCAGAACAGGGGGCGATAATGGTTACACCTTC
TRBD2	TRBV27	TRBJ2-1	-	CASSAASRGRGGGGNEQFF	TGTGCCAGCAGTGCCGCTTCGAGGGGGCGCGGCGGGGGGGGCAATGAGCAGTTCTTC
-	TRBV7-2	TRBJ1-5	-	CASSLGEGGRVGNQPQHF	TGTGCCAGCAGCTTAGGGGAGGGAGGCAGGGTCGGCAATCAGCCCCAGCATTTT
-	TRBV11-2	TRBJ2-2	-	CASSLGFWGRASTGELFF	TGTGCCAGCAGCTTAGGCTTCTGGGGCAGGGCGTCGACCGGGGAGCTGTTTTTT
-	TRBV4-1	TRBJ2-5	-	CASSQAPLGRETQYF	TGCGCCAGCAGCCAAGCACCCTTGGGGAGGGAGACCCAGTACTTC